The entry below gives a single TCR beta chain sequence along with its context. Its antigen remains unknown. Clones were read by immunoSEQ multiplex PCR, and TCRdb kept only the in-frame ones, dropping some. The sample lists some 80,000 clones; around 86% were seen once. The data are from a study of T cell responses to AZD1222 COVID-19 vaccine. The germline CDR1 and CDR2 sequences are ENHRY and SYGVKD. V trimming: 4 bases; J trimming: 6 bases; junction bases outside the gene matches: 11. This CDR3 region has 15 residues. Whole-study findings and limits: There were mostly white British donors and more females than males, and clonal diversity was possibly underestimated. Only after the peak T cell response were repertoires sampled.

The source of this sequence is an adult in good health. This specimen was peripheral blood, taken on day 0 of AZD1222 vaccination. The chain links TRBV10-3 to TRBJ2-7; 8 bases map to TRBD2. CDR3 sequence reads: CAISGLGLAGGEQYF. The CDR3 nucleotides read TGTGCCATCAGTGGTTTGGGTTTGGCGGGAGGCGAGCAGTACTTC.